The rows below give T cell receptor beta chains drawn from one sample of a study of T cells after yellow fever vaccination. TCRdb ran MiXCR on the 5' RACE reads and lists one entry per CDR3 protein. This table holds approximately 69,000 distinct CDR3 sequences, about 6% found once. The sequences come from CD4+ T cells sorted from PBMCs, collected more than 14 days after the first yellow fever vaccination. These receptors were taken from a man aged 18 to 30 who received the YFV17D yellow fever vaccine. Each CDR3 is given with its conserved first and last residue. A D gene is named only where the DNA matches it firmly. Only part of the rows carry a size: once, few, many, or a class if the clone is expanded.

CDR3,DNA,D,size,V,J
CASGLVLPRGANVLTF,TGTGCTAGTGGTTTGGTACTCCCTCGTGGGGCCAACGTCCTGACTTTC,-,-,TRBV12-5,TRBJ2-6
CASRDLVSREYF,TGCGCCAGCAGGGATCTCGTGTCGCGGGAGTACTTC,-,many,TRBV10-2,TRBJ2-4
CASSPLGEQYF,TGCGCCAGCAGCCCCCTCGGAGAGCAGTACTTC,-,medium-sized,TRBV5-1,TRBJ2-7
CSAYPGEGDTGELFF,TGCAGTGCGTATCCGGGAGAGGGGGACACCGGGGAGCTGTTTTTT,-,many,TRBV20-1,TRBJ2-2
CATSLTGDLTEAFF,TGTGCCACCAGTTTGACAGGGGACTTGACTGAAGCTTTCTTT,TRBD1,many,TRBV24-1,TRBJ1-1
CASSLGLAGASTDTQYF,TGCGCCAGCAGCTTGGGACTAGCGGGAGCTAGCACAGATACGCAGTATTTT,TRBD2,many,TRBV5-1,TRBJ2-3
CASGFAGQETQYF,TGTGCCAGCGGGTTCGCAGGTCAAGAGACCCAGTACTTC,-,many,TRBV2,TRBJ2-5
CASSSSIYGYTF,TGTGCCAGCAGTTCCTCGATTTATGGCTACACCTTC,-,many,TRBV28,TRBJ1-2
CASTNEGAANYGYTF,TGTGCCAGCACCAATGAGGGGGCAGCTAACTATGGCTACACCTTC,TRBD1,many,TRBV7-9,TRBJ1-2
CASSPTRDRALWYGYTF,TGTGCCAGCAGTCCAACCCGGGACAGGGCTTTGTGGTATGGCTACACCTTC,TRBD1,many,TRBV27,TRBJ1-2
CRGGNKKEKLFF,TGCAGGGGGGGTAATAAAAAAGAAAAACTGTTTTTT,-,many,TRBV20-1,TRBJ1-4
CAISTGLGGNTIYF,TGTGCCATCAGTACAGGCTTGGGTGGAAACACCATATATTTT,-,many,TRBV10-3,TRBJ1-3
CASSQRQGRADEQFF,TGTGCCAGCAGCCAAAGGCAGGGGCGGGCGGATGAGCAGTTCTTC,-,many,TRBV7-2,TRBJ2-1
CSVLEETQYF,TGCAGCGTCTTAGAAGAGACCCAGTACTTC,-,many,TRBV29-1,TRBJ2-5
CASSPQRGDTQYF,TGTGCCAGCAGCCCACAGCGGGGAGATACGCAGTATTTT,TRBD2,many,TRBV7-2,TRBJ2-3
CASSFTPGNQAFF,TGTGCCAGCAGTTTTACGCCGGGCAACCAAGCTTTCTTT,-,many,TRBV12-3/TRBV12-4,TRBJ1-1
CASSFRDRNTEAFF,TGTGCCAGCAGCTTTAGGGACAGGAACACTGAAGCTTTCTTT,TRBD1,many,TRBV7-2,TRBJ1-1
CASSYKSGTGGEAFF,TGTGCCAGCAGTTACAAGTCGGGGACAGGGGGCGAAGCTTTCTTT,TRBD1,many,TRBV6-5,TRBJ1-1
CASSESGGSDTQYF,TGTGCCAGCAGTGAAAGCGGGGGCTCAGATACGCAGTATTTT,TRBD2,many,TRBV6-1,TRBJ2-3
CASSPRQGPYEQYF,TGTGCCAGCAGTCCTCGACAGGGGCCCTACGAGCAGTACTTC,TRBD1,many,TRBV12-3/TRBV12-4,TRBJ2-7
CASSQGGGNQPQHF,TGTGCCAGCAGCCAGGGCGGGGGCAATCAGCCCCAGCATTTT,-,many,TRBV28,TRBJ1-5
CASSLQGGHEQYF,TGTGCCAGCAGCTTACAGGGGGGCCACGAGCAGTACTTC,TRBD1,-,TRBV5-4,TRBJ2-7
CASSHWDTSFTGELFF,TGTGCCAGCAGCCACTGGGACACTAGCTTCACCGGGGAGCTGTTTTTT,-,many,TRBV3-1,TRBJ2-2
CASSIRQGGYTIYF,TGTGCCAGCAGTATCCGACAGGGGGGATACACCATATATTTT,TRBD1,many,TRBV27,TRBJ1-3
CASSRGFF,TGTGCCAGCTCTAGAGGGTTCTTC,-,many,TRBV2,TRBJ2-1
CASSLSREAFF,TGTGCCAGCAGCTTGAGCCGTGAAGCTTTCTTT,-,many,TRBV7-2,TRBJ1-1
CASGVRGPQYF,TGTGCCAGCGGAGTCAGGGGGCCCCAGTACTTC,TRBD1,many,TRBV2,TRBJ2-5
CSASPGRTNYGYTF,TGCAGTGCTAGTCCGGGTAGGACTAACTATGGCTACACCTTC,-,many,TRBV20-1,TRBJ1-2
CASSIDQTGEQYF,TGCGCCAGCAGCATCGATCAAACAGGGGAGCAGTACTTC,-,many,TRBV5-1,TRBJ2-7
CASSLGPPGRAYGYTF,TGTGCCAGCAGCTTAGGACCCCCGGGACGCGCCTATGGCTACACCTTC,-,many,TRBV7-2,TRBJ1-2
CASRGPEWETQYF,TGTGCCAGCAGGGGCCCCGAGTGGGAGACCCAGTACTTC,-,many,TRBV7-9,TRBJ2-5
CASSRGSGANVLTF,TGTGCCAGCAGCCGGGGCTCTGGGGCCAACGTCCTGACTTTC,-,many,TRBV14,TRBJ2-6
CASSYLGGGETQYF,TGTGCCAGCAGCTACCTCGGCGGGGGGGAGACCCAGTACTTC,TRBD2,many,TRBV7-2,TRBJ2-5
CASSLSIQSTDTQYF,TGCGCCAGCAGCTTGAGCATACAGAGCACAGATACGCAGTATTTT,-,many,TRBV5-1,TRBJ2-3
CASSQGKMANEQFF,TGTGCCAGCAGCCAAGGCAAGATGGCCAATGAGCAGTTCTTC,-,many,TRBV4-2,TRBJ2-1
CARGPDTQYF,TGCGCCAGAGGGCCGGATACGCAGTATTTT,-,many,TRBV5-1,TRBJ2-3
CASSFQGADGYTF,TGCGCCAGCAGCTTCCAGGGGGCGGACGGCTACACCTTC,TRBD1,many,TRBV5-1,TRBJ1-2
CASSMTSADTQYF,TGTGCCAGCAGCATGACCTCAGCAGATACGCAGTATTTT,-,many,TRBV5-6,TRBJ2-3
CASSYSPGNLGYTF,TGTGCCAGCAGTTACTCGCCAGGGAACCTTGGCTACACCTTC,-,many,TRBV6-5,TRBJ1-2
CASSSRILDQANEQFF,TGCGCCAGCAGCTCAAGGATATTAGATCAGGCCAATGAGCAGTTCTTC,-,many,TRBV5-1,TRBJ2-1
CASSRDGNEQFF,TGTGCCAGCAGCCGGGACGGCAATGAGCAGTTCTTC,-,many,TRBV5-6,TRBJ2-1
CASSLMREKLFF,TGTGCCAGCAGTTTGATGCGGGAAAAACTGTTTTTT,-,many,TRBV28,TRBJ1-4
CASSPRSSAEQFF,TGTGCCAGCAGCCCCCGTTCCTCAGCTGAGCAGTTCTTC,-,-,TRBV9,TRBJ2-1